The clone carrying this TCR beta chain was found many times. This record comes from a study of Graves' ophthalmopathy and Graves' hyperthyroidism. Amplification from RNA transcripts yielded the TCR beta CDR3 regions. HTBI-primed first-round RT-PCR preceded second-round multiplex PCR. Via MiXCR, TCRdb re-called the multiplex PCR reads, giving one row per CDR3 protein. The sample includes almost 400,000 distinct CDR3 sequences, approximately 16% of them seen just once. The CDR3 is 16 amino acids. Deletions cut 4 bases from V and 1 base from J, with 16 bases between. From germline, CDR1 is MNHEY and CDR2 SVGEGT.

The sample was peripheral blood. The chain links TRBV6-2 or TRBV6-3 to TRBJ1-1; D is ambiguous. This receptor was identified in a woman in her late teens or twenties with Graves' ophthalmopathy. This chain's CDR3 is CASSSLGQVWNTEAFF. The CDR3 nucleotides are TGTGCCAGCAGTTCTCTCGGTCAGGTCTGGAACACTGAAGCTTTCTTT.